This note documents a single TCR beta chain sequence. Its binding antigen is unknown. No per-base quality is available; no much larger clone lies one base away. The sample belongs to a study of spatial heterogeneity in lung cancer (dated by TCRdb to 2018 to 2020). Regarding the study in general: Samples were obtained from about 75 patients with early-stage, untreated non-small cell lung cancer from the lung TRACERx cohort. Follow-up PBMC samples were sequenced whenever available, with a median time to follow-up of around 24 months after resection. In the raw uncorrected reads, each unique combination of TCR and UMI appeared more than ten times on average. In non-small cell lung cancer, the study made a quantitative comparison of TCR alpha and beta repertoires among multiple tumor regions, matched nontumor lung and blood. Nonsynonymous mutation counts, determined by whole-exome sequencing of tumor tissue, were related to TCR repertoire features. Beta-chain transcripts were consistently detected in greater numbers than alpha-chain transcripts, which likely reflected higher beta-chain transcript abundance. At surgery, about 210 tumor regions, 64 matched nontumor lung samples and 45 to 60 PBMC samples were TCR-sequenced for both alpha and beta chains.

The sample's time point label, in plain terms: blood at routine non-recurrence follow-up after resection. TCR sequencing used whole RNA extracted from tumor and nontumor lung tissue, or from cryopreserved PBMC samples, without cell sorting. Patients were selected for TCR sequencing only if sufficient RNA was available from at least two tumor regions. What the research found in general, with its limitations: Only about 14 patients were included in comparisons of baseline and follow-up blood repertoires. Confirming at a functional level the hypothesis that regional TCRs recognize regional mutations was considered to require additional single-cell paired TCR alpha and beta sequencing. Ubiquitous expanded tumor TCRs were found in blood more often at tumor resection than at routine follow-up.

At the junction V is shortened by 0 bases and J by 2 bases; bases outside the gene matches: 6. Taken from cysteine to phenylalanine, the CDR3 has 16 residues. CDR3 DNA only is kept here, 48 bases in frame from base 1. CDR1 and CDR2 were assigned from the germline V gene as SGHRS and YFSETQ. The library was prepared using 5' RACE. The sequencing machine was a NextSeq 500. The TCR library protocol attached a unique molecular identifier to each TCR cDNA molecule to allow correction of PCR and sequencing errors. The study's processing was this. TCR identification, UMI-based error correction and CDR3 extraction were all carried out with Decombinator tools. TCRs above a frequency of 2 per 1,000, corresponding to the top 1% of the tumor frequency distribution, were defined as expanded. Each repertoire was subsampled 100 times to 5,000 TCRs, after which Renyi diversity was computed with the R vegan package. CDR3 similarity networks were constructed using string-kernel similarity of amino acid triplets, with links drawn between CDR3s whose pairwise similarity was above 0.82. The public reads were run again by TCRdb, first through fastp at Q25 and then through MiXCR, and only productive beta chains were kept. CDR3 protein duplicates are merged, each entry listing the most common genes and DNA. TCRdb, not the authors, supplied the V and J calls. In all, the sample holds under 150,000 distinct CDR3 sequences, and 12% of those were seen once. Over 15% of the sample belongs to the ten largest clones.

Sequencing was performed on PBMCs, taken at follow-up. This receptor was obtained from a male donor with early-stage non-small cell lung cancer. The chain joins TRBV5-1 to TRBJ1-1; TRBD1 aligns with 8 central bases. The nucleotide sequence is TGCGCCAGCAGCTTGGCCCTTGGACAGGGAAACACTGAAGCTTTCTTT. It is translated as CASSLALGQGNTEAFF.